What follows are 9 T cell receptor beta chains derived from one specimen sequenced in a study of cytomegalovirus exposure and HLA in healthy donors (dated by TCRdb to between 2016 and 2019). The library was generated by the immunoSEQ multiplex PCR assay. For the multiplex PCR, a mixture combining 60 forward primers for TCR Vbeta segments and 13 reverse primers for TCR Jbeta segments was used. TCRdb obtained this table from immuneACCESS and retained in-frame rearrangements with V and J assigned. These tables miss some clones; where compared with another copy, unresolved V genes account for less than half of the shortfall, and the remainder is unexplained. This sample is represented by 150,000 to 180,000 clones; 65% to 80% of them were singletons. Approximately 3% of the sample rests with the top ten. The sequenced sample was PBMCs. These receptors all come from a man younger than 30 in good health and CMV-seronegative.

This chain uses TRBV18 with TRBJ1-6; D is undetermined. The CDR3 is 13 amino acids. V lost 3 bases and J 9 bases, leaving 9 bases between the germline ends. CDR1 is KGHSH, CDR2 LQKENI, per germline. The CDR3 DNA is TGTGCCAGCTCACCGGGCAGCGGTTCACCCCTCCACTTT. This codes for CASSPGSGSPLHF.

V and J are TRBV9 and TRBJ1-3; perhaps TRBD1 as D (6 bases). V lost 1 base and J 1 base, leaving 6 bases between the germline ends. The CDR3 is 14 residues long. Germline lookup yields CDR1 SGDLS and CDR2 YYNGEE. The CDR3 coding sequence is TGTGCCAGCAGCGTACAGGGGTCTGGAAACACCATATATTTT. This codes for CASSVQGSGNTIYF.

This clone was picked up a small number of times. Other DNA sequences in this specimen translate into the identical CDR3. The V and J genes are TRBV5-1 and TRBJ2-3; D is unclear. The CDR3 is 13 amino acids. CDR1 and CDR2 from the germline V gene are SGHRS and YFSETQ. V shed 2 bases and J shed 1 base, with 5 bases lying between them. For the CDR3, the DNA is TGCGCCAGCAGCTTAGCCGGCACAGATACGCAGTATTTT. It encodes CASSLAGTDTQYF.

The J gene is TRBJ1-1, the V gene TRBV19; maybe TRBD1 (5 bases). From germline, CDR1 is LNHDA and CDR2 SQIVND (reference sequence). This CDR3 spans 14 amino acids. The V end was cut by 6 bases, the J end by 5 bases, with 16 bases between. In DNA, the CDR3 is TGTGCCAGTAGATGGGGGGAGGGGAGAACTGAAGCTTTCTTT. It encodes CASRWGEGRTEAFF.

The chain couples TRBV2 to TRBJ1-1, with 7 positions matching TRBD1. Germline V gene sequence: CDR1 SNHLY, CDR2 FYNNEI. V dropped 6 bases and J dropped 1; count of bases not matched to a gene: 5. This CDR3 comprises 14 residues. The CDR3 region is CASSDRVGNTEAFF. The DNA for the CDR3 is TGTGCCAGCAGCGACAGGGTAGGGAACACTGAAGCTTTCTTT.

The chain links TRBV28 to TRBJ1-6; 8 bases map to TRBD1. The CDR3 length is 16 residues. From germline, CDR1 is MDHEN and CDR2 SYDVKM. J was trimmed by 7 bases and V by 5 bases; bases with no gene match: 10. The DNA for the CDR3 is TGTGCCAGCAGTCTAGACAGGGGCGGCGGGAATTCACCCCTCCACTTT. Its protein is CASSLDRGGGNSPLHF. Supplemented by reference TRBV28 and TRBJ1-6, the full variable domain reads DVKVTQSSRYLVKRTGEKVFLECVQDMDHENMFWYRQDPGLGLRLIYFSYDVKMKEKGDIPEGYSVSREKKERFSLILESASTNQTSMYLCASSLDRGGGNSPLHFGNGTRLTVT.

V gene TRBV19 combines with J gene TRBJ2-5; 9 bases are a match to TRBD1. Losses at the gene ends were 3 bases for V and 5 bases for J; bases not matched to a gene: 7. The germline CDR1 and CDR2 sequences are LNHDA and SQIVND (reference sequence). The CDR3 contains 15 residues. The CDR3: CASSILGQGVETQYF. Here the CDR3 DNA reads TGTGCCAGTAGTATCCTGGGACAGGGAGTGGAGACCCAGTACTTC.

V and J are TRBV28 and TRBJ1-6; D not certain. The germline gives CDR1 MDHEN, CDR2 SYDVKM. V lost 3 bases to trimming and J lost 5 bases, with 11 bases between them. The CDR3 covers 15 residues. The CDR3 region is CASSLWVQDNSPLHF. The CDR3 bases are TGTGCCAGCAGTTTGTGGGTCCAGGATAATTCACCCCTCCACTTT.

J is TRBJ1-5 and V is TRBV6-1; D is possibly TRBD1 (5 bases). The germline V gene has CDR1 MNHNS and CDR2 SASEGT. With 3 bases removed from V and 6 bases from J, the gap between germline ends came to 15 bases. The CDR3 loop spans 15 amino acids. As DNA, the CDR3 is TGTGCCAGCAGTGAGTTGGTGGCAGGGCGTCAGCCCCAGCATTTT. Protein: CASSELVAGRQPQHF.